One and the same sample provided the 18 T cell receptor beta chains below, sequenced in a study of blood T cell repertoires in COVID-19. Only in-frame clones appear in the TCRdb table, and some are missing; sequencing was by immunoSEQ multiplex PCR. The sample holds some 200,000 clones, about 80% seen once. The specimen was peripheral blood. These receptors originate from a woman in her sixties or seventies with acute or convalescent COVID-19.

The V gene is TRBV7-2, the J gene TRBJ1-6; the match to TRBD1 covers 7 bases. Germline V CDR1 and CDR2: SGHTA, FQGNSA. The CDR3 runs 15 residues. The V and J ends lost 5 bases and 4 bases, in that order; junction bases with no gene match: 5. CDR3 coding DNA: TGTGCCAGCAGCCCCCGGGACAGATATAATTCACCCCTCCACTTT. Translated, it gives CASSPRDRYNSPLHF.

The chain is built from TRBV6-2 or TRBV6-3 and TRBJ1-5; D perhaps matches TRBD1 (5 bases). Trimming removed 4 bases at V and 6 bases at J, with 13 bases between. Germline CDR1 reads MNHEY; CDR2 reads SVGEGT. CDR3 length equals 14 residues. This chain's CDR3 is CASSFQGFRQPQHF. The CDR3 nucleotides read TGTGCCAGCAGTTTTCAGGGTTTTCGTCAGCCCCAGCATTTT.

The chain couples TRBV25-1 to TRBJ1-3; TRBD1 agrees at 7 bases. The CDR3 totals 13 residues. With 6 bases clipped from V and 4 bases from J, the junction kept 3 bases outside the gene matches. Germline CDR1 is MGHDK and CDR2 is SYGVNS. This CDR3 reads CASRGTAGNTIYF. As DNA, the CDR3 is TGTGCCAGCAGGGGGACAGCAGGAAACACCATATATTTT.

The V and J genes are TRBV9 and TRBJ2-5, with 7 nucleotides matching TRBD2. Germline V gene sequence: CDR1 SGDLS, CDR2 YYNGEE. The CDR3 runs 14 residues. With V trimmed by 0 bases and J by 4 bases, 3 bases remained unmatched. In DNA, the CDR3 is TGTGCCAGCAGCGTAGGGGGAGGGGCAGAGACCCAGTACTTC. This codes for CASSVGGGAETQYF.

The V call is TRBV7-9, the J call TRBJ2-5; D may be TRBD2 (7 bases). Trimming removed 5 bases from V and 3 bases from J, with 19 bases in between. The CDR3 has 16 residues. The germline CDR1 and CDR2 sequences are SEHNR and FQNEAQ (reference sequence). CDR3 in DNA: TGTGCCAGCAGCCAATACCGGGGGGCCCAAGAAGAGACCCAGTACTTC. Translating gives CASSQYRGAQEETQYF.

The V and J genes are TRBV9 and TRBJ1-2, with a tentative D call TRBD1 (6 bases). Trimming cost V 0 bases and J 2 bases, with 11 bases left between them. The CDR3 consists of 15 residues. Germline-derived CDR1 and CDR2 are SGDLS and YYNGEE. CDR3 bases: TGTGCCAGCAGCGTAGGGGGGCAGGGGAACTATGGCTACACCTTC. This codes for CASSVGGQGNYGYTF.

This clone was seen a handful of times. The chain has TRBV6-5 and TRBJ1-6; D is ambiguous. V was shortened by 2 bases and J by 1 base, with 3 bases between the two germline ends. Germline V gives CDR1 MNHEY, CDR2 SVGAGI. The CDR3 runs 14 residues. CDR3 nucleotide sequence: TGTGCCAGCAGTTACCGGTCCTATAATTCACCCCTCCACTTT. The encoded protein is CASSYRSYNSPLHF.

This chain joins TRBV3-1 (or the pseudogene TRBV3-2) and TRBJ2-2; maybe TRBD1 (6 bases). CDR1 and CDR2 from the germline V gene are LGHDT and YNNKEL (reference sequence). The CDR3 sequence is 16 residues long. V lost 0 bases, J lost 5 bases, and 13 bases lay in between. The CDR3 region is CASSQESRGVTGELFF. CDR3 sequence (DNA): TGTGCCAGCAGCCAAGAGAGCAGGGGAGTTACCGGGGAGCTGTTTTTT.

Only one count was recorded for this clone. The chain uses TRBV25-1 and TRBJ1-2, with no clear D. Trimming shortened V by 4 bases and J by 4 bases, and 7 bases separated the two germline ends. The CDR3 loop spans 12 amino acids. Germline CDR1 and CDR2: MGHDK and SYGVNS. Here the CDR3 reads CASSADGYGYTF. CDR3 DNA sequence: TGTGCCAGCAGTGCAGATGGCTATGGCTACACCTTC.

This chain uses TRBV12-3 or TRBV12-4 with TRBJ2-2; possibly TRBD1 for D (6 bases). The CDR3 sequence is 12 residues long. V was cut by 6 bases and J by 6 bases, with 8 bases left in between. The CDR3 bases are TGTGCCAGCAGCAGACAGGCCGGGGAGCTGTTTTTT. It encodes CASSRQAGELFF.

This chain links TRBV19 with TRBJ2-7; the D gene is possibly TRBD2 (6 bases). CDR1 and CDR2 (germline): LNHDA, SQIVND (reference sequence). The CDR3 loop spans 15 amino acids. The V end was cut by 5 bases, the J end by 3 bases, with 17 bases between. This CDR3 reads CASSGPGGRVYEQYF. The CDR3 DNA is TGTGCCAGTAGTGGCCCCGGGGGACGGGTCTACGAGCAGTACTTC.

This rearrangement joins TRBV27 to TRBJ1-2, with a possible D match to TRBD1 (6 bases). The germline V gene encodes CDR1 MNHEY and CDR2 SMNVEV (reference sequence). There are 13 residues in the CDR3. Trimming pared 6 bases from V and 1 base from J, leaving 9 bases between. The CDR3 loop reads CASSPGHNYGYTF. In DNA, the CDR3 is TGTGCCAGCAGCCCGGGACATAACTATGGCTACACCTTC.

The J gene is TRBJ1-2, the V gene TRBV12-3 or TRBV12-4; unclear D gene. This CDR3 spans 12 amino acids. Deletions cut 6 bases from V and 1 base from J, with 6 bases between. This chain's CDR3 is CASSGDNYGYTF. The CDR3, as DNA: TGTGCCAGCAGCGGGGATAACTATGGCTACACCTTC.

The chain is built from TRBV6-6 and TRBJ2-7, with 8 nucleotides matching TRBD1. V shed 5 bases, J shed 3 bases, and the junction held 15 bases outside the gene matches. Germline V CDR1 and CDR2: MNHNY, SVGAGI (reference sequence). The CDR3 is 17 residues long. CDR3 nucleotides: TGTGCCAGCAGTCCCCGATCGGGACAGGAACGGGACTACGAGCAGTACTTC. Protein product: CASSPRSGQERDYEQYF.

This clone was recorded once. V gene TRBV7-2 combines with J gene TRBJ1-5; D gene uncertain. Germline lookup yields CDR1 SGHTA and CDR2 FQGNSA. V lost 0 bases and J lost 6, with 12 bases in between. This CDR3 has 15 amino acids. The CDR3 protein is CASSLAGSGSQPQHF. The CDR3 DNA is TGTGCCAGCAGCTTAGCAGGGTCTGGGAGTCAGCCCCAGCATTTT.

The J gene is TRBJ1-1, the V gene TRBV20-1, with no clear D. Trimming cost V 4 bases and J 3 bases, with 6 bases left between them. Germline lookup yields CDR1 DFQATT and CDR2 SNEGSKA (reference sequence). The CDR3 runs to 11 residues. In DNA form, the CDR3 reads TGCAGTGCTAAAGTAGACACTGAAGCTTTCTTT. Residues: CSAKVDTEAFF.

The chain joins TRBV5-4 to TRBJ1-2, with D perhaps TRBD1 (5 bases). From germline, CDR1 is SGHNT and CDR2 YYREEE (reference sequence). The CDR3 length is 13 residues. Trimming took off 4 bases at V and 6 bases at J, with 13 bases between the two ends. CDR3 coding DNA: TGTGCCAGCAGCACTGCTCTAGGGGATGGCTACACCTTC. Protein: CASSTALGDGYTF.

This chain links TRBV12-3 or TRBV12-4 with TRBJ1-1, with no clear D. V was clipped by 6 bases and J by 2 bases, with 7 bases between them. This CDR3 has 12 residues. CDR3 amino acids: CASRRSNTEAFF. The DNA of the CDR3 is TGTGCCAGCAGGCGATCTAACACTGAAGCTTTCTTT.